The following is a T cell receptor (beta chain) sequence with its context. No antigen is known for it. Germline CDR1 is SGHVS and CDR2 is FNYEAQ. V lost 6 bases and J 6 bases, leaving 16 bases between the germline ends. The CDR3 length is 14 residues. These data belong to a study of CD8 T cells in ankylosing spondylitis. TCR beta libraries were made by quantitative 5'-RACE with molecular barcodes. Each CDR3 protein is one row after TCRdb ran MiXCR on the 5' RACE reads. The table records 220,000 or so distinct CDR3 sequences, 15% to 20% of them present only once. Whole-study results and caveats: Reportedly, significant enrichment of disease-linked clones occurred in matched ankylosing spondylitis synovial fluid. One TCR beta motif, made up of 7 or 8 highly homologous variants, appeared characteristic of ankylosing spondylitis blood.

Sequencing input: blood, either unsorted or a sorted T cell fraction (not recorded which). This chain uses TRBV7-6 with TRBJ2-3; D might be TRBD1 (6 bases). This TCR derives from a male donor with ankylosing spondylitis. CDR3 sequence: CASRGAFALDTQYF. In DNA form, the CDR3 reads TGTGCCAGCAGGGGGGCGTTTGCATTGGATACGCAGTATTTT. Using reference TRBV7-6 and TRBJ2-3 for the parts outside the CDR3, the full variable domain is GAGVSQSPRYKVTKRGQDVALRCDPISGHVSLYWYRQALGQGPEFLTYFNYEAQQDKSGLPNDRFSAERPEGSISTLTIQRTEQRDSAMYRCASRGAFALDTQYFGPGTRLTVL.